This TCR beta chain was obtained from a study of vaccination and CD4 T cells after COVID-19. Study at large: The stimulus for the cells was overlapping spike peptides derived from SARS-CoV-2, HCoV-NL63, HCoV-OC43 and HCoV-229E.

This clonotype appeared a single time. Its antigen is unknown. The assay that was used to sequence DNA from cultured CD4+ T cells was the Oncomine TCR Beta short-read assay. Each CDR3 protein is one row after TCRdb ran MiXCR on the PCR reads. The sample has around 16,000 distinct CDR3 sequences, 63% seen once. Treatment noted: approximately nine-day PBMC culture with coronavirus spike peptide pools or control peptides (ViraFEST assay). Losses at the gene ends were 0 bases for V and 8 bases for J; bases not matched to a gene: 18. This CDR3 region has 17 residues. Germline values: CDR1 DFQATT, CDR2 SNEGSKA (reference sequence).

The sample comprised CD4+ T cells from blood, cultured in vitro. V gene TRBV20-1 combines with J gene TRBJ2-7, with 8 nucleotides matching TRBD2. This TCR derives from a human donor who had recovered from COVID-19. The CDR3 nucleotides are TGCAGTGCTAGAGATTCAGGGACTGGGGGTAGTAGCGGGAAGCAGTACTTC. Protein product: CSARDSGTGGSSGKQYF.